This TCR beta chain was sequenced in a study of a mutant IDH1 vaccine in newly diagnosed glioma. For the study at large: The therapy given earlier, which was standard therapy, consisted of radiotherapy, temozolomide, or both, and most of the patients received both.

A note on this clone: What it recognizes is unknown.

Clones were sequenced by immunoSEQ multiplex PCR, and TCRdb holds only the in-frame ones, with some missing. The profile shows nearly 55,000 clones, around 81% of them singletons. The sample's time point: week 5, during vaccination. One vaccine dose held 300 ug of mutant IDH1 20-mer peptide and came with topical imiquimod. The CDR3 covers 15 residues. Looked up from germline, CDR1 is SGHAT and CDR2 is FQNNGV. Trimming removed 6 bases at V and 3 bases at J, with 16 bases between. The sequencing here drew on PBMCs, taken from a glioma patient whose treatment included an IDH1 peptide vaccine. This TCR was recovered from a young man with glioma. This chain connects TRBV11-2 to TRBJ2-3; TRBD2 is a possible D gene (5 bases). The CDR3 nucleotides read TGTGCCAGCAGTAAGATATCGGGCGGGACAGATACGCAGTATTTT. Amino acids: CASSKISGGTDTQYF.